A selection of T cell receptor beta chains follows, all from one sample in a study of regulatory T cells in long-lasting Graves disease. MiXCR, applied by TCRdb to the multiplex PCR reads, yields one record per CDR3 protein. The sample contains about 320,000 distinct CDR3 sequences, about 18% of which appear only once. The sequenced sample was peripheral blood mononuclear cells (PBMCs), obtained at new diagnosis, from a patient treated with antithyroid drugs. The receptors come from a female donor with Graves disease. Both conserved end residues are trimmed from each CDR3. Fields, in order: J gene, V gene, CDR3 protein.

>TRBJ1-4|TRBV12-3/TRBV12-4
ASSLAEGTEKLF
>TRBJ1-6|TRBV18
ASSPLKQGNSPLH
>TRBJ2-5|TRBV7-2
ASSLQRAQETQY
>TRBJ2-1|TRBV2
ASSEALRTSGRLQIHEQF
>TRBJ2-1|TRBV7-2
ASSLTSNEQF
>TRBJ1-1|TRBV9
ASSVAGMNTEAF
>TRBJ1-2|TRBV6-1
ASRSRDFSYGYT
>TRBJ2-7|TRBV28
ASSLTGGLVRTYEQY
>TRBJ2-7|TRBV28
ASSLGTSGSWSHEPY
>TRBJ2-1|TRBV29-1
SVEGSSGTYNEQF
>TRBJ2-5|TRBV28
ASSLIAVQETQY
>TRBJ1-2|TRBV20-1
SARGWAGSYGYT
>TRBJ2-5|TRBV20-1
SARRGQETQY
>TRBJ2-7|TRBV20-1
SAKHGSGSYEQY
>TRBJ1-3|TRBV6-1
ASSDPDSGNTIY
>TRBJ2-3|TRBV20-1
SARVGGTQY
>TRBJ2-7|TRBV5-8
ASASGTSGRTSYEQY
>TRBJ1-1|TRBV6-2/TRBV6-3
ASRTRTVGTEAF
>TRBJ2-7|TRBV9
ASSATQREPSYNEQY
>TRBJ2-2|TRBV5-1
ASSSGQPNTGELF
>TRBJ1-5|TRBV9
ASNERERGYSNQPQH
>TRBJ2-1|TRBV5-4
ASSETSVEYNEQF
>TRBJ2-3|TRBV6-5
ASSYFGLAGGTDTQY
>TRBJ2-7|TRBV2
ASQGGRGGSYEQY
>.|TRBV18
ASSPTRRETQY
>TRBJ2-7|TRBV7-8
ASSFSSNYEQY
>TRBJ1-3|TRBV7-2
ASSLLNSFSGNTIY
>TRBJ2-3|TRBV7-9
ASSLPPGQGNTDTQY
>TRBJ1-3|TRBV9
ASSVAEGLGNTIY
>TRBJ2-2|TRBV2
ASSGRDRNYTGELF
>TRBJ1-4|TRBV6-2/TRBV6-3
ASKPGTGEKLF
>TRBJ2-5|TRBV9
ASSVGGSSQETQY
>TRBJ2-3|TRBV5-1
ASSSSGLETDTQY
>TRBJ2-2|TRBV6-5
ASSYWRPQSTGELF
>TRBJ2-1|TRBV10-1
ASSEIISNEQF
>TRBJ1-4|TRBV5-1
ASSVDRATNEKLF
>TRBJ2-2|TRBV6-1
ASSLDGYLETNTGELF
>TRBJ2-1|TRBV3-1
ASSPVVGKEQF
>TRBJ2-5|TRBV6-1
ASTRAGYQETQY
>TRBJ2-3|TRBV12-3/TRBV12-4
ASSLGLAGVTQY